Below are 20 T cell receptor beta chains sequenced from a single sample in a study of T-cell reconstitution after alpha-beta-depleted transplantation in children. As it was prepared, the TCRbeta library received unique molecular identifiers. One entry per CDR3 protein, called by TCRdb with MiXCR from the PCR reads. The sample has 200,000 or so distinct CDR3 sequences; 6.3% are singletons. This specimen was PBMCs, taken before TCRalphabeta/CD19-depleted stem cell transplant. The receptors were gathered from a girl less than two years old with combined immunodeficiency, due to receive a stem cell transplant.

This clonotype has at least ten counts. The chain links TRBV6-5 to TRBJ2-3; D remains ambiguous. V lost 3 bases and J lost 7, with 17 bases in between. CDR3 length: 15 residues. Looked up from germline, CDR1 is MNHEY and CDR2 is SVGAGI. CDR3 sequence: CASSYFPAPPNTQYF. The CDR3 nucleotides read TGTGCCAGCAGTTATTTCCCAGCGCCGCCTAATACGCAGTATTTT.

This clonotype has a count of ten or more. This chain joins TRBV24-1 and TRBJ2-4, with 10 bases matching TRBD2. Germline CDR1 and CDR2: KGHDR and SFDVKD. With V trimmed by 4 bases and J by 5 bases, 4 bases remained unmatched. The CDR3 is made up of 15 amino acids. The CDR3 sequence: CATSEAGGPENIQYF. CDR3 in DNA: TGTGCCACCAGTGAAGCGGGAGGGCCCGAAAACATTCAGTACTTC.

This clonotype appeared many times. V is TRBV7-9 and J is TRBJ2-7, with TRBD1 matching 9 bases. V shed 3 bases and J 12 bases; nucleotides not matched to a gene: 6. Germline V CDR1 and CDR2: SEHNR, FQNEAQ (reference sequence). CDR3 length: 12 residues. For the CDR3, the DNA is TGTGCCAGCAGCTTGGGGACAGGGCCCCCGTACTTC. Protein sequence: CASSLGTGPPYF.

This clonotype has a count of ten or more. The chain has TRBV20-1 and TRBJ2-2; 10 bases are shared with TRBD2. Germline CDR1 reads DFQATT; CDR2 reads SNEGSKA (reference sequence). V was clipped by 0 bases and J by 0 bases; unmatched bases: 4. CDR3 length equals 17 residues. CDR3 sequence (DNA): TGCAGTGCTAGAGAAGTAGCGGGGGGATCGAACACCGGGGAGCTGTTTTTT. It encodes CSAREVAGGSNTGELFF.

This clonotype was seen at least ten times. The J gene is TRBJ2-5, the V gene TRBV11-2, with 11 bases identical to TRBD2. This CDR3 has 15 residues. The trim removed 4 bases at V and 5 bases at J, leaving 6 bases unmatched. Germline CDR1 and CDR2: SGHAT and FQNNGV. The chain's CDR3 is CASSSTTSGIETQYF. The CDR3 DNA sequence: TGTGCCAGCAGCTCTACGACTAGCGGGATCGAGACCCAGTACTTC. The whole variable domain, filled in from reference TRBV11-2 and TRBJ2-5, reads EAGVAQSPRYKIIEKRQSVAFWCNPISGHATLYWYQQILGQGPKLLIQFQNNGVVDDSQLPKDRFSAERLKGVDSTLKIQPAKLEDSAVYLCASSSTTSGIETQYFGPGTRLLVL.

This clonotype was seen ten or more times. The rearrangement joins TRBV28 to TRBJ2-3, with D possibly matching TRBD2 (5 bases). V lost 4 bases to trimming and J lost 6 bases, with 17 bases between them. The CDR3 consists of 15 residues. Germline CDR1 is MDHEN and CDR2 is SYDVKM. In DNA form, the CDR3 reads TGTGCCAGCAGTTCGAATAGCGTAATGGCCGATACGCAGTATTTT. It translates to CASSSNSVMADTQYF.

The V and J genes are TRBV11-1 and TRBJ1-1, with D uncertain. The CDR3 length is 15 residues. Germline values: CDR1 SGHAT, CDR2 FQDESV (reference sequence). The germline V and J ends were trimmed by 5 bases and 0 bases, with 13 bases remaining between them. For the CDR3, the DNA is TGTGCCAGCAGCCTGGGAATAAACATGAACACTGAAGCTTTCTTT. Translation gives CASSLGINMNTEAFF.

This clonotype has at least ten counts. CDR3 loop: CASSFQTGEETQYF. The CDR3 bases are TGTGCCAGCAGCTTCCAGACAGGGGAGGAGACCCAGTACTTC. This sequence joins TRBV7-9 and TRBJ2-5; 8 bases align to TRBD1. The CDR3 length is 14 residues. Per the germline V gene, CDR1 is SEHNR and CDR2 is FQNEAQ (reference sequence). J lost 5 bases, V lost 3 bases, and 5 bases had no gene match.

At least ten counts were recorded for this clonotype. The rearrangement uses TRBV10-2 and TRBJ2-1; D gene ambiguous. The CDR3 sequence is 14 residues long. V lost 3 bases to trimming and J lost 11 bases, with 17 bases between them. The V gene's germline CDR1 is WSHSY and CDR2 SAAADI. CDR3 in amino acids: CASSETSGPSKQFF. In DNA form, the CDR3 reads TGCGCCAGCAGTGAAACCTCCGGCCCCTCGAAGCAGTTCTTC.

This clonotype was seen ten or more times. DNA of the CDR3: TGTGCCAGCAGCGTAGGCTCTAACAATGAGCAGTTCTTC. This encodes CASSVGSNNEQFF. V is TRBV9 and J is TRBJ2-1; unclear D gene. This CDR3 contains 13 residues. V was pared by 0 bases and J by 5 bases, with 6 bases between. Germline values: CDR1 SGDLS, CDR2 YYNGEE.

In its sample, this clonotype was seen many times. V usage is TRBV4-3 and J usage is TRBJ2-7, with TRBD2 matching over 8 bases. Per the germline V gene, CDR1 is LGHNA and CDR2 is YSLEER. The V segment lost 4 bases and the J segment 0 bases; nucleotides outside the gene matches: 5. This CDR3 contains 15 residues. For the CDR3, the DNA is TGCGCCAGCAGCCGGGCTAGCGGGCGCTCCTACGAGCAGTACTTC. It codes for CASSRASGRSYEQYF.

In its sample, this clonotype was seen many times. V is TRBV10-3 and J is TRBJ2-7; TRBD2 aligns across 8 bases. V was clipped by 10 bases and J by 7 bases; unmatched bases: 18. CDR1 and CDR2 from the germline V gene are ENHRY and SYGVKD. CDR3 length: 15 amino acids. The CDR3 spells CATLVDIAGPREQYF. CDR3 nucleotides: TGTGCCACCCTAGTGGACATAGCGGGACCGCGGGAGCAGTACTTC.

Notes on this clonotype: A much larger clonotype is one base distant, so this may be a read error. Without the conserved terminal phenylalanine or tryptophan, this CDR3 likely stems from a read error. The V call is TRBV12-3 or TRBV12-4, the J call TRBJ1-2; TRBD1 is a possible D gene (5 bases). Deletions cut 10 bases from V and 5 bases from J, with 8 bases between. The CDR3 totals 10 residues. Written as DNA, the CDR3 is TGTGCCACCGCAGGGTATGGCTACACCTAC. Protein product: CATAGYGYTY.

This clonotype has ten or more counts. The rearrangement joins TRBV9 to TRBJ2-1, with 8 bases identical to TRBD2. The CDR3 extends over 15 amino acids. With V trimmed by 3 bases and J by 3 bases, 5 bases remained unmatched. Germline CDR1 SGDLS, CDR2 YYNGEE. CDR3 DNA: TGTGCCAGCAGCGCCGCCGGGACTAGCTACAATGAGCAGTTCTTC. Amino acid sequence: CASSAAGTSYNEQFF.

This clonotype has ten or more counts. The CDR3 bases are TGTGCCAGCAGTAGTTTTCGTGGGGCAAGAAACTACAATGAGCAGTTCTTC. Amino acid sequence: CASSSFRGARNYNEQFF. The V gene is TRBV6-2 or TRBV6-3, the J gene TRBJ2-1; TRBD1 might be the D (5 bases). Germline loops: CDR1 MNHEY, CDR2 SVGEGT. The CDR3 is 17 amino acids. The ends were cut back, 5 bases at V and 3 bases at J, with 20 bases in the middle.

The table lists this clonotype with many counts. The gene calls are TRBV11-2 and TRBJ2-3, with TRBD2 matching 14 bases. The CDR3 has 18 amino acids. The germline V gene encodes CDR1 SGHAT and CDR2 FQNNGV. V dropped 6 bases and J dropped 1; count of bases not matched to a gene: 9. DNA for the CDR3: TGTGCCAGCAGATTAAGGGGACTAGCGGGAGATCGCACAGATACGCAGTATTTT. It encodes CASRLRGLAGDRTDTQYF.

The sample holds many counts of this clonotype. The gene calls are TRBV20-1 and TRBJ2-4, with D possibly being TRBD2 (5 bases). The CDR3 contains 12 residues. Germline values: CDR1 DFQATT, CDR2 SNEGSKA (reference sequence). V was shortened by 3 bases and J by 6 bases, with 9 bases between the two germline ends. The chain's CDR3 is CSASSEGNIQYF. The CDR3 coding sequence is TGCAGTGCTAGTTCAGAGGGAAACATTCAGTACTTC.

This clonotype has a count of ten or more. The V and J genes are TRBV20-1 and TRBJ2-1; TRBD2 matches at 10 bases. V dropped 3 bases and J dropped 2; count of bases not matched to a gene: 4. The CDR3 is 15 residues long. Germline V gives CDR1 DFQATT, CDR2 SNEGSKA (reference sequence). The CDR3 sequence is CSASFGLAAYNEQFF. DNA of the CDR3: TGCAGTGCTAGTTTCGGACTAGCGGCCTACAATGAGCAGTTCTTC.

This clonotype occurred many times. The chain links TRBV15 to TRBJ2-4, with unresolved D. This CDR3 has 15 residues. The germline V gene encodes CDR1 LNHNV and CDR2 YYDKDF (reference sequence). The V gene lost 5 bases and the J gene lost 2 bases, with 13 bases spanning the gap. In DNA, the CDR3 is TGTGCCACCAGCCCCTACGCGGAGACCAAAAACATTCAGTACTTC. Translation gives CATSPYAETKNIQYF.

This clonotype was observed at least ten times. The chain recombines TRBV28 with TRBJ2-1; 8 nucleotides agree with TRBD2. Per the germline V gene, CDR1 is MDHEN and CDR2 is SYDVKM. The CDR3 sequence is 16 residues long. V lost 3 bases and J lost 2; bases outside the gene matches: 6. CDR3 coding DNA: TGTGCCAGCAGTTTCGTCGGGGGGGAGACCTACAATGAGCAGTTCTTC. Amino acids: CASSFVGGETYNEQFF.